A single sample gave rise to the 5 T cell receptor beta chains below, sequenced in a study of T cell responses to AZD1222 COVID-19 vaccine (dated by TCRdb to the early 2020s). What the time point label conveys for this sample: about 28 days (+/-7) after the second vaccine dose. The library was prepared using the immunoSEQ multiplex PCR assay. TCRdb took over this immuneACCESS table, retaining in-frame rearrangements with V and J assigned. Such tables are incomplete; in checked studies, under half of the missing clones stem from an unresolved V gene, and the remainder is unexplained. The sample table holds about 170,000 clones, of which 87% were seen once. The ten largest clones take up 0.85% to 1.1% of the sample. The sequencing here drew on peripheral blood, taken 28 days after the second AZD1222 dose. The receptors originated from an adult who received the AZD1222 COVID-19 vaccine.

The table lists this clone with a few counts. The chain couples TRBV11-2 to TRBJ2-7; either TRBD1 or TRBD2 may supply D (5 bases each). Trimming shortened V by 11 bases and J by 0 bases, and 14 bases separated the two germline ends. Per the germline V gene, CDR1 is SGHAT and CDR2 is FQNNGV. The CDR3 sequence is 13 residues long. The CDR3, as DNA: TGTGCCTTCCGGGACCAGGGCTCCTACGAGCAGTACTTC. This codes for CAFRDQGSYEQYF.

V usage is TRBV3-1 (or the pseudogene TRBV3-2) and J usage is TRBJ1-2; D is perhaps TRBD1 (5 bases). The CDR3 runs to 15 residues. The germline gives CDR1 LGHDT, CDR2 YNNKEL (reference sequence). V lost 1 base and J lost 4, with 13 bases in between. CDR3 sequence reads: CASSQASGLGYGYTF. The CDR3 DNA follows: TGTGCCAGCAGCCAAGCGTCAGGGCTCGGCTATGGCTACACCTTC.

The CDR3 sequence is CASSYEVSAGANVLTF. For the CDR3, the DNA is TGTGCCAGCAGTTACGAGGTGTCTGCTGGGGCCAACGTCCTGACTTTC. The chain carries TRBV6-5 and TRBJ2-6; the D is unclear. The CDR3 is 16 residues long. CDR1 is MNHEY, CDR2 SVGAGI, per germline. Trimming pared 2 bases from V and 2 bases from J, leaving 10 bases between.

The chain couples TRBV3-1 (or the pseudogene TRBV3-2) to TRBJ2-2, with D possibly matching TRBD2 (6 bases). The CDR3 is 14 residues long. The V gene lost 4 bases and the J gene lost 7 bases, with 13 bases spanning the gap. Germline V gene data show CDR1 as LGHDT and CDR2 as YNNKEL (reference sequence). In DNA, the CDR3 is TGTGCCAGCAGCCCAGGGACTGGGGTCGGGGAGCTGTTTTTT. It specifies CASSPGTGVGELFF.

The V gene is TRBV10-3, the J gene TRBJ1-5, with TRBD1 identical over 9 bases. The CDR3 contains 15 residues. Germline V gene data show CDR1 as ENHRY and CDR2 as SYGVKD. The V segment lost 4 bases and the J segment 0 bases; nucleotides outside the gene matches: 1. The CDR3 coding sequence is TGTGCCATCAGTGGGACAGGGGCTAGCAATCAGCCCCAGCATTTT. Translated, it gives CAISGTGASNQPQHF.